These 11 T cell receptor beta chains originate from one sample sequenced in a study of long-term antiretroviral therapy in people with HIV. Running of the v3.0 immunoSEQ assay took place at survey level. This table comes from immunoSEQ multiplex PCR, and its TCRdb copy is limited to in-frame clones, with some not included. The sample has more than 15,000 clones, 60% to 80% seen once. The material was unsorted PBMCs, obtained 1.5 years before starting antiretroviral therapy. The receptors were gathered from a woman between 45 and 60 years old with HIV.

V gene TRBV29-1 combines with J gene TRBJ2-7, with D unclear. Germline CDR1 reads SQVTM; CDR2 reads ANQGSEA. Trimming stripped 4 bases from V and 7 bases from J, with 17 bases between. This CDR3 has 13 residues. The CDR3 here is CSVAIGFLPEQYF. CDR3 DNA sequence: TGCAGCGTTGCGATTGGGTTTCTTCCAGAGCAGTACTTC.

This clone was found once. V gene TRBV25-1 combines with J gene TRBJ1-4, with 9 bases lining up with TRBD1. The CDR3 is made up of 15 amino acids. V trimming: 2 bases; J trimming: 8 bases; junction bases outside the gene matches: 6. Germline CDR1 reads MGHDK; CDR2 reads SYGVNS. The CDR3 reads CASSEPGQGVEKLFF. CDR3 sequence (DNA): TGTGCCAGCAGTGAACCGGGACAGGGTGTCGAAAAACTGTTTTTT.

The V gene is TRBV5-1, the J gene TRBJ2-5; 7 positions agree with TRBD1. Losses at the gene ends were 2 bases for V and 3 bases for J; bases not matched to a gene: 4. The CDR3 spans 14 residues. Germline assignment: CDR1 SGHRS and CDR2 YFSETQ. The CDR3 nucleotides are TGCGCCAGCAGCTTAACCACAGGGGAAGAGACCCAGTACTTC. It encodes CASSLTTGEETQYF.

V usage is TRBV7-9 and J usage is TRBJ2-3; the match to TRBD2 covers 11 bases. The V gene end was trimmed by 4 bases and the J gene end by 3 bases; junction bases not matched to a gene: 6. The CDR3 is 16 residues long. Per germline, CDR1 SEHNR and CDR2 FQNEAQ (reference sequence). The CDR3 DNA reads TGTGCCAGCAGCTACGGGACTAGCGGAAATACAGATACGCAGTATTTT. Its protein is CASSYGTSGNTDTQYF.

This clone was seen a handful of times. The chain recombines TRBV7-9 with TRBJ1-6; D unclear. The CDR3 consists of 15 residues. The V end lost 0 bases, the J end lost 2 bases, and 5 bases lay between the germline ends. CDR1 SEHNR and CDR2 FQNEAQ come from the germline V gene (reference sequence). CDR3 DNA: TGTGCCAGCAGCTTAGCGGACCCCTATAATTCACCCCTCCACTTT. It specifies CASSLADPYNSPLHF.

This chain connects TRBV9 to TRBJ1-6; D gene uncertain. Germline values: CDR1 SGDLS, CDR2 YYNGEE. This CDR3 has 16 amino acids. V was shortened by 0 bases and J by 5 bases, with 12 bases between the two germline ends. DNA of the CDR3: TGTGCCAGCAGCGTAGGTATCGTATCAAATAATTCACCCCTCCACTTT. It yields the protein CASSVGIVSNNSPLHF.

The chain employs TRBV7-2 and TRBJ2-5; D might be TRBD2 (6 bases). Germline-derived CDR1 and CDR2 are SGHTA and FQGNSA. The CDR3 is 15 amino acids. The germline V and J ends were trimmed by 1 base and 7 bases, with 16 bases remaining between them. DNA of the CDR3: TGTGCCAGCAGCTTAGTGGGACTCCAGGCCGTGACCCAGTACTTC. Translated: CASSLVGLQAVTQYF. Complete variable domain (other parts from reference TRBV7-2 and TRBJ2-5): GAGVSQSPSNKVTEKGKDVELRCDPISGHTALYWYRQSLGQGLEFLIYFQGNSAPDKSGLPSDRFSAERTGGSVSTLTIQRTQQEDSAVYLCASSLVGLQAVTQYFGPGTRLLVL.

This clone was seen a few times. The V gene is TRBV28, the J gene TRBJ2-7; D is unclear. V lost 2 bases, J lost 6 bases, and 8 bases lay in between. The germline gives CDR1 MDHEN, CDR2 SYDVKM. The CDR3 covers 12 residues. CDR3 residues: CASSLSLSEQYF. The CDR3 nucleotides are TGTGCCAGCAGTTTAAGCTTGTCCGAGCAGTACTTC.

The chain recombines TRBV5-4 with TRBJ2-5; 7 nucleotides align to TRBD2. The CDR3 runs 11 residues. The V and J ends lost 2 bases and 9 bases, in that order; junction bases with no gene match: 1. CDR1 SGHNT and CDR2 YYREEE come from the germline V gene (reference sequence). The CDR3 DNA reads as TGTGCCAGCAGCTTACGGGAGGCCCAGTACTTC. It is translated as CASSLREAQYF.

The table lists this clone with a few counts. The chain links TRBV10-3 to TRBJ2-7; perhaps TRBD2 as D (7 bases). The germline CDR1 and CDR2 sequences are ENHRY and SYGVKD. V gave up 0 bases and J gave up 6 bases, with 12 bases separating them. This CDR3 contains 14 residues. The CDR3 region has the DNA TGTGCCATCAGTGAGTCAGGAGGGGGGGGCGAGCAGTACTTC. This gives the protein CAISESGGGGEQYF.

The chain joins TRBV2 to TRBJ1-6; 7 bases agree with TRBD1. The CDR3 is made up of 15 amino acids. CDR1 SNHLY and CDR2 FYNNEI come from the germline V gene. V dropped 6 bases and J dropped 7; count of bases not matched to a gene: 9. The CDR3: CASRLTGVENSPLHF. The DNA of the CDR3 is TGTGCCAGCAGGTTAACAGGGGTGGAAAATTCACCCCTCCACTTT.